One T cell receptor beta chain is described in this entry. The authors' processing: Researchers report that nucleated cell counts were estimated from reference gene primer amplification. The data were produced by immunoSEQ multiplex PCR, yet TCRdb's version contains in-frame clones alone and is incomplete. From that table come the V and J calls and clone size; the DNA was used to work out D and trimming. There are 250,000 to 350,000 clones in the sample; about 85% occur only once, and about 2.2% lies in the top ten. The germline V gene encodes CDR1 SGHAT and CDR2 FQDESV (reference sequence). Trimming took 2 bases from V and 6 from J; bases not matched to a gene: 8. This CDR3 region has 16 residues. The sample originates from a study of blood T cell repertoires in COVID-19. Looking at the study overall: COVID-19 samples, acute and convalescent, were from the United States, Italy and Spain. Nucleic acid was either cDNA or gDNA, and it came from T cells, B-cell-depleted T cells, or PBMCs.

The chain uses TRBV11-1 and TRBJ1-1; 11 bases match TRBD1. Specimen: peripheral blood. The origin of this receptor is a woman in her forties or fifties who had recovered from COVID-19. The DNA of the CDR3 is TGTGCCAGCAGCTTAAGGACAGGGGGCCTTGTCTCTGAAGCTTTCTTT. Translating gives CASSLRTGGLVSEAFF. The variable domain in full, completed from reference TRBV11-1 and TRBJ1-1, reads EAEVAQSPRYKITEKSQAVAFWCDPISGHATLYWYRQILGQGPELLVQFQDESVVDDSQLPKDRFSAERLKGVDSTLKIQPAELGDSAMYLCASSLRTGGLVSEAFFGQGTRLTVV.